The rows below give T cell receptor beta chains drawn from one sample of a study of T-cell reconstitution after alpha-beta-depleted transplantation in children. TCRdb reprocessed the PCR reads with MiXCR, giving one entry per CDR3 protein. Among some 490,000 distinct CDR3 sequences listed, roughly an eighth were seen once. The starting material was PBMCs from the stem cell graft donor, obtained from the stem cell graft. These receptors were obtained from a human donor who donated a stem cell graft to a child with combined immunodeficiency. The CDR3 runs from the conserved cysteine through the conserved F or W. D genes are given only for firm matches. Only part of the rows carry a size: once, few, many, or a class if the clone is expanded.

DNA	CDR3	J	D	V	size
TGTGCCAGCTCACCTGGAACGGGGCAGTACTTC	CASSPGTGQYF	TRBJ2-5	.	TRBV18	few
TGTGCCAGCAGCTCCCGACAGGGGTATGAGACCCAGTACTTC	CASSSRQGYETQYF	TRBJ2-5	TRBD1	TRBV7-2	few
TGCGCCAGCAGCCAAGGTCGACAGGGGGAGACCCAGTACTTC	CASSQGRQGETQYF	TRBJ2-5	TRBD1	TRBV4-1	.
TGTGCCAGCAGCCCAGAGGGGACAGGATATGAAGCTTTCTTT	CASSPEGTGYEAFF	TRBJ1-1	TRBD1	TRBV11-1	many
TGCAGTGCCGGCGGCCTAGCGGCCAATACAGATACGCAGTATTTT	CSAGGLAANTDTQYF	TRBJ2-3	TRBD2	TRBV20-1	few
TGTGCCAGCAGGTACAGGGACCTGGGGGCTTTCTTT	CASRYRDLGAFF	TRBJ1-1	.	TRBV12-3/TRBV12-4	many
TGTGCCAGCAGCCTCCGCCGGACAGGTTACTCCTACGAGCAGTACTTC	CASSLRRTGYSYEQYF	TRBJ2-7	TRBD1	TRBV5-6	few
TGTGCCAGCAGCTTGGGACTCTCCCTCGGTGAGCAGTTCTTC	CASSLGLSLGEQFF	TRBJ2-1	.	TRBV7-3	.
TGCGCCAGCAGCACGGGACAGGGATTTGGCTCCTACAATGAGCAGTTCTTC	CASSTGQGFGSYNEQFF	TRBJ2-1	TRBD1	TRBV5-1	many
TGCGCCAGCAGCCACTTACAGGGTGATCTTGAAGCTTTCTTT	CASSHLQGDLEAFF	TRBJ1-1	.	TRBV4-1	many
TGTGCCACCAGCCCCCGCGACAGGAGCCTGAGGAATGAGCAGTTCTTC	CATSPRDRSLRNEQFF	TRBJ2-1	.	TRBV15	few
TGTGCCAGCAGTTACTCGAGTTTACAATTGGGACCCCATGAGCAGTTCTTC	CASSYSSLQLGPHEQFF	TRBJ2-1	.	TRBV6-2/TRBV6-3	.
TGCGCCAGCAGCACCCCGGGACTAGCGGGGATCACAGATACGCAGTATTTT	CASSTPGLAGITDTQYF	TRBJ2-3	TRBD2	TRBV5-1	few
TGTGCCAGCAGCCCCCGGGGGACAGGGGTTTACGAGCAGTACTTC	CASSPRGTGVYEQYF	TRBJ2-7	TRBD1	TRBV7-2	many
TGTGCGGCCAGTGATCCCCGGACAGGGGACACTGAAGCTTTCTTT	CAASDPRTGDTEAFF	TRBJ1-1	TRBD1	TRBV24-1	.
TGTGCCAGCAATTTCAGGGGCCCATTCGAAGCTTTCTTT	CASNFRGPFEAFF	TRBJ1-1	.	TRBV6-5	few
TGTGCCAGCAGCCCCACCGCGAAAAGCGCCTACGAGCAGTACTTC	CASSPTAKSAYEQYF	TRBJ2-7	.	TRBV12-3/TRBV12-4	many
TGCGCCAGTCGGACTAGCGGGGAAAACAATGAGCAGTTCTTC	CASRTSGENNEQFF	TRBJ2-1	TRBD2	TRBV5-1	.
TGTGCCAGCAGTTACTCGAGGGCTACCGAGCAGTACTTC	CASSYSRATEQYF	TRBJ2-7	.	TRBV6-2/TRBV6-3	.
TGCAGCGGGACGACAGGATACAATGAGCAGTTCTTC	CSGTTGYNEQFF	TRBJ2-1	.	TRBV29-1	few
TGTGCCAGCAGTGAAAGGGACGTCGTAATCACTGAAGCTTTCTTT	CASSERDVVITEAFF	TRBJ1-1	.	TRBV2	.
TGCGCCAGCAGCCAAGCATGGCACCTCTCCTACAATGAGCAGTTCTTC	CASSQAWHLSYNEQFF	TRBJ2-1	.	TRBV4-3	.
TGCGCCAGCAGCCCCAGGGAGTTCGGTTCACCCCTCCACTTT	CASSPREFGSPLHF	TRBJ1-6	.	TRBV5-1	.
TGTGCCAGCAGTGTCGGGCGTGGTCAGCCCCAGCATTTT	CASSVGRGQPQHF	TRBJ1-5	.	TRBV12-3/TRBV12-4	.
TGTGCCAGCAGCTCACTTCTTAGCTATGGCTACACCTTC	CASSSLLSYGYTF	TRBJ1-2	.	TRBV7-1	.
TGTGCCAGCAGCCAGGGACAGGGAAGGACCAAAAACATTCAGTACTTC	CASSQGQGRTKNIQYF	TRBJ2-4	TRBD1	TRBV5-5	.
TGTGCCAGCAGCCAAGTCGGGAGCCCCAATGAGCAGTTCTTC	CASSQVGSPNEQFF	TRBJ2-1	.	TRBV14	.
TGCAGCGTTGAAGCACAGGGGGGACCCTACGAGCAGTACTTC	CSVEAQGGPYEQYF	TRBJ2-7	TRBD1	TRBV29-1	few
TGTGCCAGCAGTCGCGTGGCGGGCGGGGGGAACTACAATGAGCAGTTCTTC	CASSRVAGGGNYNEQFF	TRBJ2-1	TRBD2	TRBV2	few
TGTGCCAGCAGCGTAGCAGGGGGTGTCCACGAGCAGTACTTC	CASSVAGGVHEQYF	TRBJ2-7	TRBD1	TRBV9	many
TGTGCCAGCAGCGTCAGTCCGGTACTGGTGGGAGTAGAAGAGACCCAGTACTTC	CASSVSPVLVGVEETQYF	TRBJ2-5	.	TRBV9	many
TGTGCCAGCAGCTCCGGACGGGGGGAGCAGTACTTC	CASSSGRGEQYF	TRBJ2-7	.	TRBV7-2	.
TGTGCCAGCTCCGCCTCGGACCGAGGATACGAGCAGTACTTC	CASSASDRGYEQYF	TRBJ2-7	.	TRBV18	.
TGTGCCAGCAGTCCACTTGCTACAGGGGGCGCTTCCTACAATGAGCAGTTCTTC	CASSPLATGGASYNEQFF	TRBJ2-1	TRBD1	TRBV12-3/TRBV12-4	.
TGCGCCAGCAGCCCCGGACAGGGAGGGGGTCAGCCCCAGCATTTT	CASSPGQGGGQPQHF	TRBJ1-5	TRBD1	TRBV5-1	few
TGTGCCACCCCAGGGGGCGCATCCACTGAAGCTTTCTTT	CATPGGASTEAFF	TRBJ1-1	TRBD1	TRBV2	.
TGCAGCGTTGCCAGCCCCGACAGGTGGGGGGAGCTGTTTTTT	CSVASPDRWGELFF	TRBJ2-2	.	TRBV29-1	.
TGCAGTGCTAGGGACACACGCTCCTACGAGCAGTACTTC	CSARDTRSYEQYF	TRBJ2-7	.	TRBV20-1	.
TGTGCCAGTAGTCGTGGCGGACAGGGGGAAAATGAGCAGTTCTTC	CASSRGGQGENEQFF	TRBJ2-1	TRBD1	TRBV19	many
TGTGCCAGCAGCTTTGACTATTATAGCAATCAGCCCCAGCATTTT	CASSFDYYSNQPQHF	TRBJ1-5	.	TRBV7-2	many
TGTGCCAGCAAGGAGGTTCCCGGGGAGCTGTTTTTT	CASKEVPGELFF	TRBJ2-2	.	TRBV7-9	.
TGTGCCAGCAGCACAGGACAGGGAACGGGGTCACCCCTCCACTTT	CASSTGQGTGSPLHF	TRBJ1-6	TRBD1	TRBV7-8	.
TGTGCCAGCAGTCCAACGATTGACAGGGTTCAGCCCCAGCATTTT	CASSPTIDRVQPQHF	TRBJ1-5	TRBD1	TRBV12-3/TRBV12-4	.
TGTGCCAGCAGCGTCGGGCCCCTTTACGAGCAGTACTTC	CASSVGPLYEQYF	TRBJ2-7	.	TRBV7-2	few
TGTGCCAGCAAGTGGCCGGGCGGGAACATTCAGTACTTC	CASKWPGGNIQYF	TRBJ2-4	.	TRBV6-2/TRBV6-3	few
TGCAGTGCCAGGGGACCAGGAGGCAGTCTTACGCAGTATTTT	CSARGPGGSLTQYF	TRBJ2-3	.	TRBV20-1	many
TGTGCCAGCAGCATCGACAGAGGAGAATCACCCCTCCACTTT	CASSIDRGESPLHF	TRBJ1-6	.	TRBV7-3	.
TGTGCCGCCCGGCCAGCGGGAGTCTACGAGCAGTACTTC	CAARPAGVYEQYF	TRBJ2-7	TRBD2	TRBV7-2	.
TGTGCCAGCAGTCCCCGTGGCGGGAGTAGGGCAGATACGCAGTATTTT	CASSPRGGSRADTQYF	TRBJ2-3	TRBD2	TRBV14	many